One TCR beta chain is described in this entry. Germline V gene sequence: CDR1 WNHNN, CDR2 SYGVQD (reference sequence). Trimming pared 6 bases from V and 1 base from J, leaving 7 bases between. There are 13 residues in the CDR3. For CDR3 and TCR beta VDJ profiling, genomic DNA was the template used. Via MiXCR, TCRdb re-called the reads, giving one row per CDR3 protein. The table shows about 150,000 distinct CDR3 sequences, with around half occurring only once. These data are taken from a study of CD8+CD57+ T cells in acquired aplastic anemia. Selection for sequencing was limited to patients who had shown CD8+CD57+ cell expansion by flow cytometry.

This sequence joins TRBV10-1 and TRBJ1-5; D perhaps matches TRBD1 (5 bases). The sample was sorted CD4+, CD8+, or CD8+CD57+ T cells (not recorded which) from PBMCs. The sequence was obtained from a human donor with aplastic anemia. In DNA, the CDR3 is TGCGCCAGCAGCCGGGACAGCAATCAGCCCCAGCATTTT. Translation: CASSRDSNQPQHF.